This TCR beta chain originates from a study of beta chain features in type 1 diabetes (dated by TCRdb to 2016 to 2018). About the study as a whole: Mean age, gender distribution, total cell number and subset yield did not differ between patients and healthy donors. A total of approximately 110,000,000 sorted cells were examined across all samples, and a strong correlation was observed between cell number per subset and RNA yield. The study compared the TCRB repertoires of sorted circulating CD4+ T cell subsets in recently diagnosed type 1 diabetes patients with those in matched healthy donors. Regulatory and stem cell-like memory subsets were obtained from only 8 patients and roughly eight healthy donors, while naive and central memory subsets were obtained from all 30 or so donors.

This clone was seen a few times. No antigen is known for it. It has no much larger one-base neighbor in the sample; base qualities were not kept. The entire isolated RNA was reverse transcribed using the High Capacity cDNA Reverse Transcription Kit, and thus expressed TCRB transcripts were sequenced. Deep immunoSEQ sequencing was performed on naive, central memory and regulatory T cell samples, with an average of around 3.4 million total reads per sample. Sorted cells were lysed in RLT buffer and RNA was extracted with DNase-treated RNeasy Micro or Mini kits, depending on cell number. To prevent cross-contamination, each cell subset was processed individually, whereas patient and healthy donor samples were processed jointly. The immunoSEQ multiplex PCR was used to amplify TCRB sequences from cDNA, generating 87-bp fragments that spanned the CDR3 region. Sequencing of the amplicons was performed on the Illumina HiSeq platform. The paper's processing steps were these. PCR bias was computationally corrected using synthetic template baselines, reads within Hamming distance 2 were collapsed, and singletons that could not be merged were discarded. Reads were aligned to IMGT to assign V, D and J genes, CDR3 length, and insertions or deletions at six rearrangement sites. Within each subset, clonotype counts were normalized to sorted cell number, and only after that were true diversity and Gini coefficients computed with the tcR R package. The overlap coefficient, calculated on TCRB nucleotide sequences, was used to measure repertoire sharing. Out-of-frame TCRB sequences from naive cells were analyzed as a proxy for the pre-selection repertoire. The table was pulled from immuneACCESS by TCRdb, which kept in-frame rearrangements only. Such tables lose some clones; where checked, under half of the loss comes from unresolved V genes, and the rest has no known cause. For V, J and clone size, that table is used; D and trimming come from the DNA. A total of under 550,000 clones appear in this sample, 11% of them only once. Over 0.035% of the sample is taken by the ten largest.

Trimming at the junction amounts to 6 bases on V and 0 bases on J, and the germline ends lie 9 bases apart. The germline V gene supplies CDR1 SGHDN and CDR2 FVKESK. Inclusive of the bounding cysteine and phenylalanine, the CDR3 is 14 residues long. Only the CDR3 part of the read is kept: 42 bases, read in frame from the first base. Each donor gave one peripheral blood draw, roughly 0.12 L on average, collected into heparinised tubes. A BD FACSAria II and a panel including CD45RO, CCR7, CD25, CD127, CD95 and CD27 were used to sort naive, central memory, regulatory and stem cell-like memory CD4+ T cells. Every sorted population had a purity above 95%. PBMCs were separated immediately by Lymphoprep density gradient centrifugation and were stained directly, without being cultured. Samples were stained and sorted in pairs, with one healthy donor and one patient per experiment, so that batch effects were minimized.

What the work shows at the level of the full study, not this receptor alone: Shorter templates might be favored by PCR, yet because patient and control samples were amplified and corrected together, any such skew would affect both groups equally. Sequencing cDNA rather than genomic DNA could over-represent highly expressing activated cells, although activation and CD3 levels did not differ between groups. At VDJ recombination sites, patients with type 1 diabetes made fewer insertions and deleted more nucleotides, a pattern implying thymic rearrangement abnormalities. In all four CD4+ subsets, TCRB CDR3 length was moderately but significantly shorter in type 1 diabetes patients. Because small numbers of individuals were included in the HLA sub-analyses, any influence of HLA type on TCRB rearrangement was left unresolved. The naive, central memory and regulatory TCRB repertoires appeared to resemble one another more closely among patients than among healthy donors.

The TCR sequence derives from a woman between 18 and 30 years old in good health. In this chain, TRBV14 is recombined with TRBJ1-3; the D gene cannot be named for sure. Sequenced input: naive CD4+ T cells from blood. The sample's cell subset or site label, in plain terms: true naive CD4+ T cells. The DNA reads TGTGCCAGCAGGGCCAGTAGCTCTGGAAACACCATATATTTT. The encoded protein is CASRASSSGNTIYF.